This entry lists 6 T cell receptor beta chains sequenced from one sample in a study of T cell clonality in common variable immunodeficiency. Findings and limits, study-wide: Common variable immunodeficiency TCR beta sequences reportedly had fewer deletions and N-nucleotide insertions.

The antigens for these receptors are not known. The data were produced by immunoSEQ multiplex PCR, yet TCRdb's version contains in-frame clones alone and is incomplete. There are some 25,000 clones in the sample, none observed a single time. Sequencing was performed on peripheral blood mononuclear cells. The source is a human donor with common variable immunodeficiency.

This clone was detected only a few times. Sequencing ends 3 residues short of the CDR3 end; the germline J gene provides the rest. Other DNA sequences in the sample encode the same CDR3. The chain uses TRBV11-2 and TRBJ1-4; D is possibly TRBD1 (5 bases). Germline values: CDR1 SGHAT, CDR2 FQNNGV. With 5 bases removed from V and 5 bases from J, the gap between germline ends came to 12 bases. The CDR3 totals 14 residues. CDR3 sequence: CASSLGGPNEKLFF. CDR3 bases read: TGTGCCAGCAGCCTGGGGGGACCGAATGAAAAA.

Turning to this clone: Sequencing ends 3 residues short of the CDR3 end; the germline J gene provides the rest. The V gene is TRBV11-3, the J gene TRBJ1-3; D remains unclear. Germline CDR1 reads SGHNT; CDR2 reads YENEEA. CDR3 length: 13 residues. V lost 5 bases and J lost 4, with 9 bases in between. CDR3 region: CASSPSGGNTIYF. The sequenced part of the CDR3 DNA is TGTGCCAGCAGCCCGAGCGGCGGAAACACC.

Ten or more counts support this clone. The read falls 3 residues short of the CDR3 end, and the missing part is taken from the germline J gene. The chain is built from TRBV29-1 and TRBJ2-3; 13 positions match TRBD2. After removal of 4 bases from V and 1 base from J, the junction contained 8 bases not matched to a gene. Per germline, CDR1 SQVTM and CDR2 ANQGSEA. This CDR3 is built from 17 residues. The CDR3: CSVAGHGLAGGTDTQYF. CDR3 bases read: TGCAGCGTTGCGGGTCACGGACTAGCGGGGGGCACAGATACG.

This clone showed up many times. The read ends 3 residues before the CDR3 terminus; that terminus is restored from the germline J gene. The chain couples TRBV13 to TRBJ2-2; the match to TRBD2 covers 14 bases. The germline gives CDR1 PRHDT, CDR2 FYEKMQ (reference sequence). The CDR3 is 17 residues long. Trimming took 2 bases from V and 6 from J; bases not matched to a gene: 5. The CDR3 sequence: CASSLTGLAGDAGELFF. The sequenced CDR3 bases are TGTGCCAGCAGCTTAACGGGACTAGCGGGAGACGCCGGGGAG.

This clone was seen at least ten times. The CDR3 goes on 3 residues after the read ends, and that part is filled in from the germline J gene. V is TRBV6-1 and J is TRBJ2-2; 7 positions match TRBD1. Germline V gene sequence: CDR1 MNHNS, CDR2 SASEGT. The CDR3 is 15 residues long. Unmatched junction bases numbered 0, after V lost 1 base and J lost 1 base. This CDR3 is CASSEGTGNTGELFF. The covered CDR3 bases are TGTGCCAGCAGTGAAGGGACAGGGAACACCGGGGAG.

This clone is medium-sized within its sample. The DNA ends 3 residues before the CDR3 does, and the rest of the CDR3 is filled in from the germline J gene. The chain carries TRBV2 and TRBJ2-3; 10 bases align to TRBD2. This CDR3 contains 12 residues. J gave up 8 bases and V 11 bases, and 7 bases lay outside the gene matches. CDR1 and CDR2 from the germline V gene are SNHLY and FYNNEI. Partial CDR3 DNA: TGTGCCGCTCGGACTAGCGGCGGTACG. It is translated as CAARTSGGT. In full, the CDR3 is CAARTSGGTQYF.